This is a list of T cell receptor beta chains from one sample in a study of blood T cell repertoires in COVID-19. Sequencing was performed with immunoSEQ multiplex PCR; in TCRdb, only in-frame clones are kept and a portion is missing. Of about 340,000 clones in the sample, around 87% are singletons; the top ten hold 6% to 7%. Sequences were obtained from peripheral blood. The receptors were gathered from a woman between 50 and 59 years old with COVID-19, enrolled during active disease. CDR3s include the opening cysteine and the closing phenylalanine or tryptophan. A D gene is named only where the DNA matches it firmly. Only part of the rows carry a size: once, few, many, or a class if the clone is expanded.

j_call: TRBJ2-5
d_call: NA
clone_size: NA
v_call: TRBV5-8
cdr3_aa: CASSLIRVGQETQYF
cdr3_nt: TGTGCCAGCAGCTTGATCAGGGTTGGGCAAGAGACCCAGTACTTC

j_call: TRBJ2-3
d_call: NA
clone_size: NA
v_call: TRBV3-1/TRBV3-2
cdr3_aa: CASSQDREPTDTQYF
cdr3_nt: TGTGCCAGCAGTCAAGATCGCGAACCCACAGATACGCAGTATTTT

j_call: TRBJ2-3
d_call: TRBD2
clone_size: NA
v_call: TRBV9
cdr3_aa: CASSVAGGAGTDTQYF
cdr3_nt: TGTGCCAGCAGCGTAGCGGGAGGAGCTGGCACAGATACGCAGTATTTT

j_call: TRBJ2-3
d_call: TRBD2
clone_size: NA
v_call: TRBV30
cdr3_aa: CAWSGGRAGTDTQYF
cdr3_nt: TGTGCCTGGAGTGGAGGGAGGGCCGGCACAGATACGCAGTATTTT

j_call: TRBJ2-7
d_call: TRBD2
clone_size: NA
v_call: TRBV11-3
cdr3_aa: CASSPHSGRANEQYF
cdr3_nt: TGTGCCAGCAGCCCCCATAGCGGGAGGGCCAACGAGCAGTACTTC

j_call: TRBJ2-1
d_call: TRBD2
clone_size: NA
v_call: TRBV11-3
cdr3_aa: CASSREGKSSYNEQFF
cdr3_nt: TGTGCCAGCTCGAGGGAGGGAAAGAGCTCCTACAATGAGCAGTTCTTC

j_call: TRBJ1-1
d_call: NA
clone_size: NA
v_call: TRBV18
cdr3_aa: CASSQGAGTEAFF
cdr3_nt: TGTGCCAGCTCACAAGGGGCAGGGACTGAAGCTTTCTTT

j_call: TRBJ1-2
d_call: TRBD1
clone_size: NA
v_call: TRBV9
cdr3_aa: CASSVAFGQGMVGTF
cdr3_nt: TGTGCCAGCAGCGTAGCTTTTGGACAGGGAATGGTGGGCACCTTC

j_call: TRBJ2-3
d_call: TRBD2
clone_size: once
v_call: TRBV9
cdr3_aa: CASSVVAMRTSGSSTQYF
cdr3_nt: TGTGCCAGCAGCGTAGTCGCGATGAGGACTAGCGGCAGCAGTACGCAGTATTTT

j_call: TRBJ2-7
d_call: TRBD1
clone_size: NA
v_call: TRBV18
cdr3_aa: CASSPAGGPYEQYF
cdr3_nt: TGTGCCAGCTCACCAGCAGGGGGTCCCTACGAGCAGTACTTC

j_call: TRBJ1-4
d_call: NA
clone_size: NA
v_call: TRBV15
cdr3_aa: CATSRDVVGGNEKLFF
cdr3_nt: TGTGCCACCAGCAGAGATGTTGTGGGGGGGAATGAAAAACTGTTTTTT

j_call: TRBJ1-3
d_call: NA
clone_size: NA
v_call: TRBV7-2
cdr3_aa: CASRLDGDSGNTIYF
cdr3_nt: TGTGCCAGCAGACTAGACGGAGACTCTGGAAACACCATATATTTT

j_call: TRBJ1-2
d_call: NA
clone_size: NA
v_call: TRBV6-5
cdr3_aa: CASSLTAGEGGYTF
cdr3_nt: TGTGCCAGCAGTCTCACCGCCGGGGAGGGTGGCTACACCTTC

j_call: TRBJ2-2
d_call: NA
clone_size: NA
v_call: TRBV30
cdr3_aa: CAWGRNTNTGELFF
cdr3_nt: TGTGCCTGGGGACGTAATACGAACACCGGGGAGCTGTTTTTT

j_call: TRBJ2-7
d_call: NA
clone_size: NA
v_call: TRBV6-2/TRBV6-3
cdr3_aa: CASSYAAVGGHYEQYF
cdr3_nt: TGTGCCAGCAGTTACGCCGCTGTGGGAGGCCACTACGAGCAGTACTTC

j_call: TRBJ1-5
d_call: TRBD1
clone_size: NA
v_call: TRBV27
cdr3_aa: CASRGTGVNQPQHF
cdr3_nt: TGTGCCAGCCGCGGGACAGGGGTAAATCAGCCCCAGCATTTT

j_call: TRBJ2-3
d_call: NA
clone_size: NA
v_call: TRBV6-2/TRBV6-3
cdr3_aa: CASSYSTGGPITDTQYF
cdr3_nt: TGTGCCAGCAGTTACTCGACGGGGGGCCCTATCACAGATACGCAGTATTTT

j_call: TRBJ2-5
d_call: TRBD1
clone_size: NA
v_call: TRBV24-1
cdr3_aa: CATSVDRVGSQYF
cdr3_nt: TGTGCCACCAGCGTTGACAGGGTCGGGTCCCAGTACTTC

j_call: TRBJ1-5
d_call: TRBD1
clone_size: NA
v_call: TRBV30
cdr3_aa: CAWSPRDRSNQPQHF
cdr3_nt: TGTGCCTGGAGCCCCCGGGACAGGAGCAATCAGCCCCAGCATTTT

j_call: TRBJ1-4
d_call: NA
clone_size: NA
v_call: TRBV11-2
cdr3_aa: CASSSRQLGEKLFF
cdr3_nt: TGTGCCAGCAGCTCTCGACAGTTGGGTGAAAAACTGTTTTTT

j_call: TRBJ1-2
d_call: NA
clone_size: NA
v_call: TRBV5-4
cdr3_aa: CASSAGTYGYTF
cdr3_nt: TGTGCCAGCAGCGCAGGTACCTATGGCTACACCTTC

j_call: TRBJ2-7
d_call: NA
clone_size: NA
v_call: TRBV28
cdr3_aa: CASAQGDFYEQYF
cdr3_nt: TGTGCCAGTGCTCAGGGGGACTTCTACGAGCAGTACTTC

j_call: TRBJ2-7
d_call: TRBD2
clone_size: few
v_call: TRBV7-9
cdr3_aa: CASSLGLANEQYF
cdr3_nt: TGTGCCAGCAGCTTGGGACTAGCGAACGAGCAGTACTTC

j_call: TRBJ2-2
d_call: TRBD1
clone_size: NA
v_call: TRBV27
cdr3_aa: CASSFRPGQGNTYTGELFF
cdr3_nt: TGTGCCAGCAGTTTCCGCCCCGGACAGGGAAATACCTACACCGGGGAGCTGTTTTTT

j_call: TRBJ2-1
d_call: NA
clone_size: NA
v_call: TRBV9
cdr3_aa: CASSVDGSYNEQFF
cdr3_nt: TGTGCCAGCAGCGTAGACGGCTCCTACAATGAGCAGTTCTTC

j_call: TRBJ2-5
d_call: TRBD2
clone_size: NA
v_call: TRBV19
cdr3_aa: CASSTLAGGETQYF
cdr3_nt: TGTGCCAGTAGTACACTAGCGGGAGGAGAGACCCAGTACTTC

j_call: TRBJ1-5
d_call: NA
clone_size: few
v_call: TRBV7-9
cdr3_aa: CASSLEDSPNQPQHF
cdr3_nt: TGTGCCAGCAGCTTAGAGGACAGCCCGAATCAGCCCCAGCATTTT

j_call: TRBJ2-1
d_call: TRBD1
clone_size: NA
v_call: TRBV11-3
cdr3_aa: CASSLGQLPYNEQFF
cdr3_nt: TGTGCCAGCAGTTTGGGACAGCTGCCTTACAATGAGCAGTTCTTC

j_call: TRBJ1-5
d_call: NA
clone_size: NA
v_call: TRBV19
cdr3_aa: CASSMIYGSNQPQHF
cdr3_nt: TGTGCCAGTAGTATGATCTACGGTAGCAATCAGCCCCAGCATTTT

j_call: TRBJ2-7
d_call: NA
clone_size: NA
v_call: TRBV6-2/TRBV6-3
cdr3_aa: CASSSPRDILRAQYF
cdr3_nt: TGTGCCAGCAGTTCACCTCGCGATATCCTACGCGCGCAGTACTTC

j_call: TRBJ1-2
d_call: TRBD1
clone_size: NA
v_call: TRBV18
cdr3_aa: CASSPVDRDGYTF
cdr3_nt: TGTGCCAGCTCACCCGTGGACAGGGATGGCTACACCTTC

j_call: TRBJ1-1
d_call: NA
clone_size: NA
v_call: TRBV25-1
cdr3_aa: CASSDSTTTGRTEAFF
cdr3_nt: TGTGCCAGCAGTGACTCTACGACAACAGGACGCACTGAAGCTTTCTTT

j_call: TRBJ2-5
d_call: NA
clone_size: NA
v_call: TRBV30
cdr3_aa: CAWSGGGPETQYF
cdr3_nt: TGTGCCTGGAGTGGGGGGGGGCCAGAGACCCAGTACTTC

j_call: TRBJ2-7
d_call: TRBD1
clone_size: NA
v_call: TRBV19
cdr3_aa: CASSIVGTGSYEQYF
cdr3_nt: TGTGCCAGTAGTATAGTTGGGACAGGGTCCTACGAGCAGTACTTC

j_call: TRBJ2-4
d_call: TRBD2
clone_size: NA
v_call: TRBV5-1
cdr3_aa: CASSLTLAGGAKNIQYF
cdr3_nt: TGCGCCAGCAGCCTAACACTAGCGGGAGGGGCCAAAAACATTCAGTACTTC

j_call: TRBJ1-2
d_call: NA
clone_size: NA
v_call: TRBV9
cdr3_aa: CASSPREGTF
cdr3_nt: TGTGCCAGCAGCCCCCGGGAAGGCACCTTC

j_call: TRBJ2-1
d_call: TRBD2
clone_size: NA
v_call: TRBV6-5
cdr3_aa: CASSRDYDNEQFF
cdr3_nt: TGTGCCAGCAGTCGGGACTACGACAATGAGCAGTTCTTC

j_call: TRBJ2-1
d_call: NA
clone_size: once
v_call: TRBV7-6
cdr3_aa: CASSLVFSGSNEQFF
cdr3_nt: TGTGCCAGCAGCTTAGTATTTTCCGGGAGTAATGAGCAGTTCTTC

j_call: TRBJ2-7
d_call: TRBD2
clone_size: NA
v_call: TRBV7-9
cdr3_aa: CASSLGLAGGVTYEQYF
cdr3_nt: TGTGCCAGCAGCTTGGGACTAGCGGGAGGTGTAACCTACGAGCAGTACTTC